This T cell receptor beta chain was recovered during a study of a mutant IDH1 vaccine in newly diagnosed glioma. Turning to the study itself: The start of vaccination came 4-6 weeks after radiotherapy alone, or with temozolomide cycles. Most patients had radiochemotherapy with temozolomide before enrollment; others had one alone.

General observations from the study: Top peripheral T cell clonotype shifts appeared unrelated to pseudoprogression. Evidence of vaccine-induced immune responses was documented in 85% to 95% of patients.

Measured with immunoSEQ multiplex PCR; TCRdb has only the in-frame clones, and not every one. The sample carries approximately 70,000 clones, nearly 85% recorded once. The V end lost 1 base, the J end lost 1 base, and 10 bases lay between the germline ends. This CDR3 has 15 residues. From germline, CDR1 is SGHAT and CDR2 FQNNGV. As concerns this clone: Its antigen is still unknown.

The time point was: week 23, last vaccination. All doses held 300 ug of mutant IDH1 20-mer peptide, with topical imiquimod. Material: PBMCs, obtained from a glioma patient whose treatment included an IDH1 peptide vaccine. The chain couples TRBV11-2 to TRBJ1-1; D ambiguous. The TCR sequence derives from a man aged 18-30 years with glioma. The CDR3 DNA follows: TGTGCCAGCAGCTTAGCGGAACTTCCGAACACTGAAGCTTTCTTT. Translating it yields CASSLAELPNTEAFF.